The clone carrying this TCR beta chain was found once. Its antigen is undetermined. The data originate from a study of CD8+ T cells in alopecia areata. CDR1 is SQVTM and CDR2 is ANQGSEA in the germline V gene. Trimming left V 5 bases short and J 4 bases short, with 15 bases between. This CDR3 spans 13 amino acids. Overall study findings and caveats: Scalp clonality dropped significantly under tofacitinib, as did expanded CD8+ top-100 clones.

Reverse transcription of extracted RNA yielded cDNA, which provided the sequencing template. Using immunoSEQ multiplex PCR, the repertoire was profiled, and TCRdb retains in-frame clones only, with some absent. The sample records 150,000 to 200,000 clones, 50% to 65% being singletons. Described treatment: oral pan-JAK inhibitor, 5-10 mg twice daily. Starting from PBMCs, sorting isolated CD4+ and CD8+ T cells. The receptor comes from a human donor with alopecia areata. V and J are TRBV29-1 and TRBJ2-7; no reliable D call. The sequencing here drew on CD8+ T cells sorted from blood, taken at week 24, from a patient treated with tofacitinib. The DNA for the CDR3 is TGCAGCGTTTTCACGGGTATTCGGTACGAGCAGTACTTC. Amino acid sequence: CSVFTGIRYEQYF.